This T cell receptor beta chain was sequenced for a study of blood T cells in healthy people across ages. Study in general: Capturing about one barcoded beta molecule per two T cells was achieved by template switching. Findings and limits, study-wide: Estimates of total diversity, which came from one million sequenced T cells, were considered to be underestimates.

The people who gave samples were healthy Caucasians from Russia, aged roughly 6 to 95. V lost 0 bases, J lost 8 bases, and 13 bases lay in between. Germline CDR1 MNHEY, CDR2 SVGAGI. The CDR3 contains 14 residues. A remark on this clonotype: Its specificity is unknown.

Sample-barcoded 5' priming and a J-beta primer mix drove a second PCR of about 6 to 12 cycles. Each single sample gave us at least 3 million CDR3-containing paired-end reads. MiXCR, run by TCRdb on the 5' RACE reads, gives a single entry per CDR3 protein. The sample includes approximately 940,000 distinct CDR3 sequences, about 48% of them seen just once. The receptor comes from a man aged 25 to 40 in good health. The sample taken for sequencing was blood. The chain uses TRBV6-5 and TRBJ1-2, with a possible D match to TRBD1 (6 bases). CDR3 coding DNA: TGTGCCAGCAGTTACTCGAGCCAGGGGTTCGGCTACACCTTC. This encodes CASSYSSQGFGYTF.